This T cell receptor (beta chain) was identified in a study of CD8 T cells in ankylosing spondylitis. This clonotype was counted a few times. What it binds is not known. Broader study findings: In the blood and synovial fluid of reactive arthritis, some motif variants had been previously reported. Ankylosing spondylitis blood appeared to carry a characteristic TCR beta motif of roughly 8 highly homologous variants. Significantly higher representation of disease-linked clones was reported for matched ankylosing spondylitis synovial fluid.

With molecular barcodes, quantitative 5'-RACE was used to make the TCR beta libraries. Using its own MiXCR run on the 5' RACE reads, TCRdb lists one record per CDR3 protein. The sample comprises hundreds of thousands of distinct CDR3 sequences, around 11% of which are singletons, and approximately 0.5% rests with the top ten. This CDR3 region has 16 residues. Germline V gives CDR1 SGHDN, CDR2 FVKESK. The V segment lost 4 bases and the J segment 4 bases; nucleotides outside the gene matches: 11. The sequence was obtained from a male donor with ankylosing spondylitis. Sequencing was done on a sample of blood, either unsorted or a sorted T cell fraction (not recorded which). V and J are TRBV14 and TRBJ1-2; 8 bases line up with TRBD1. The CDR3 loop is CASSPYGTGGSYGYTF. The CDR3 nucleotides are TGTGCCAGCAGCCCCTACGGGACAGGCGGGTCCTATGGCTACACCTTC.